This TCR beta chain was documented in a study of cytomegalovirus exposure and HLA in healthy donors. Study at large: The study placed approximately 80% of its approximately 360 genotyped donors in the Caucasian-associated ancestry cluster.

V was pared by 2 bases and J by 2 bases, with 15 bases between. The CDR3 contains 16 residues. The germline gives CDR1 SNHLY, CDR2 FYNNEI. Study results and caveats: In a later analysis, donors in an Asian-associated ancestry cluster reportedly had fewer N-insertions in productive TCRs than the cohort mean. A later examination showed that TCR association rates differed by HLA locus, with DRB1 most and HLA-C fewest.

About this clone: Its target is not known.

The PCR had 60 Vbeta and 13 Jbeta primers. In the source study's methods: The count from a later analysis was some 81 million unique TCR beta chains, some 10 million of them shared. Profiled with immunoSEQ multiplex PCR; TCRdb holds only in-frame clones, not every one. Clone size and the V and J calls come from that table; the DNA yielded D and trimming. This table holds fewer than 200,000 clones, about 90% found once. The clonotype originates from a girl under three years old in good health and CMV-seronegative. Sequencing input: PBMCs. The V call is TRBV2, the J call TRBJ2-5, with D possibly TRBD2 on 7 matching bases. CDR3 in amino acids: CASSEIRGGEQETQYF. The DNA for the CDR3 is TGTGCCAGCAGTGAAATTAGGGGGGGGGAGCAAGAGACCCAGTACTTC. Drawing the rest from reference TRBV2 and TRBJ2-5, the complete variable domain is EPEVTQTPSHQVTQMGQEVILRCVPISNHLYFYWYRQILGQKVEFLVSFYNNEISEKSEIFDDQFSVERPDGSNFTLKIRSTKLEDSAMYFCASSEIRGGEQETQYFGPGTRLLVL.